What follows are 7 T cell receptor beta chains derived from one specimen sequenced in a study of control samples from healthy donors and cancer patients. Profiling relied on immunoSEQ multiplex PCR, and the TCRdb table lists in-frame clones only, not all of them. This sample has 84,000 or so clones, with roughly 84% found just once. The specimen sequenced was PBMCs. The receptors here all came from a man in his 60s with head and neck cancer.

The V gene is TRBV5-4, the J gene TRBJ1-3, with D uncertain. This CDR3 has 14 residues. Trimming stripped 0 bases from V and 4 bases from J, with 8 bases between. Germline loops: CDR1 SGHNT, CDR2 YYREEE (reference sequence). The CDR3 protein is CASSLGGRGNTIYF. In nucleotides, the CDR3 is TGTGCCAGCAGCTTGGGCGGGAGGGGAAACACCATATATTTT.

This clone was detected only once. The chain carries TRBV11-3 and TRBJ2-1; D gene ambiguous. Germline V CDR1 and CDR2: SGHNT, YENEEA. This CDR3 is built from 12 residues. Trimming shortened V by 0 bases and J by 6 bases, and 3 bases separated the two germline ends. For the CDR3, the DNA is TGTGCCAGCAGCTTAGATTCCAATGAGCAGTTCTTC. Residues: CASSLDSNEQFF.

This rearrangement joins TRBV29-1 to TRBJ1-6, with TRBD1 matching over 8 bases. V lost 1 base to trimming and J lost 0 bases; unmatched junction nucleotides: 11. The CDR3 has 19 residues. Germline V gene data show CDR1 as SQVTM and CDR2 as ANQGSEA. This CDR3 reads CSVEVLGQGASSYNSPLHF. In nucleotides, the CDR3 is TGCAGCGTTGAAGTTTTGGGGCAGGGGGCAAGCTCCTATAATTCACCCCTCCACTTT.

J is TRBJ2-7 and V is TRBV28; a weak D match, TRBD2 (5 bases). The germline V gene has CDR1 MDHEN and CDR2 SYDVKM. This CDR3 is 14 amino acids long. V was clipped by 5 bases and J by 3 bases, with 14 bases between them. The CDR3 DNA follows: TGTGCCAGCAGTCAGCAAGGACTCGTCTACGAGCAGTACTTC. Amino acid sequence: CASSQQGLVYEQYF.

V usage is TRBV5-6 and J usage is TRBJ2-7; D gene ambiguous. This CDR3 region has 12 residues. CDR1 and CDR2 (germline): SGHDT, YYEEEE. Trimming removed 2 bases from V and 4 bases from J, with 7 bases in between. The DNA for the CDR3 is TGTGCCAGCAGCTTTCCCGGATACGAGCAGTACTTC. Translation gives CASSFPGYEQYF.

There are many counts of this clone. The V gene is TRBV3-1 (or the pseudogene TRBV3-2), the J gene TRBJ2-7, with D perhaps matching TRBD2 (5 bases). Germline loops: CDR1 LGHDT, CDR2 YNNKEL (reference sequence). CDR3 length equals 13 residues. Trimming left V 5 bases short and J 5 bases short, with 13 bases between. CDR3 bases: TGTGCCAGCAGCATCCCAGAGGGCCACGAGCAGTACTTC. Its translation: CASSIPEGHEQYF.

The CDR3 loop reads CASSPSLQRYEQYF. DNA of the CDR3: TGTGCCAGCAGTCCTTCCCTTCAGAGATACGAGCAGTACTTC. The V and J genes are TRBV27 and TRBJ2-7; unclear D gene. V was clipped by 5 bases and J by 4 bases, with 15 bases between them. The CDR3 runs to 14 residues. CDR1 MNHEY and CDR2 SMNVEV come from the germline V gene (reference sequence).